The clone carrying this TCR beta chain showed up just a few times. This entry belongs to a study of T cell responses to AZD1222 COVID-19 vaccine. Repertoires were generated with immunoSEQ multiplex PCR, while TCRdb's copy carries only in-frame clones and drops some. The sample yields 150,000 to 170,000 clones, about 85% seen once. Source: peripheral blood, taken on day 0 of AZD1222 vaccination. The clonotype was recovered from an adult in good health.

Written as DNA, the CDR3 is TGTGCCAGCAGTTACTCGACGACAGGGATAAATGGCTACACCTTC. It specifies CASSYSTTGINGYTF. The chain recombines TRBV6-5 with TRBJ1-2; 7 bases agree with TRBD1. The germline gives CDR1 MNHEY, CDR2 SVGAGI. CDR3 length: 15 amino acids. With 0 bases clipped from V and 6 bases from J, the junction kept 7 bases outside the gene matches.